Sequencing of this T cell receptor beta chain was carried out in a study of early T cells in non-severe SARS-CoV-2 infection. The overall study: The chains were unpaired, and the sequenced material was bulk RNA from unsorted whole blood.

Study conclusions and caveats: The study's VDJdb matching favored anti-spike CD8 responses and missed private and CD4 specificities.

Worth noting for this clonotype: Its antigen is unidentified.

Losses at the gene ends were 8 bases for V and 3 bases for J; bases not matched to a gene: 4. CDR3 length: 14 amino acids. Germline CDR1 is SNHLY and CDR2 is FYNNEI. Attached unique molecular identifiers marked individual cDNA molecules. TCRdb independently ran MiXCR on the 5' RACE reads; one entry per CDR3 protein. Among over 50,000 distinct CDR3 sequences listed, 10% to 15% were seen once. The genes are TRBV2 and TRBJ1-5; 10 nucleotides agree with TRBD1. The sequence derives from an adult who was a healthcare worker with PCR-confirmed SARS-CoV-2 infection or an uninfected control (not recorded which). Material: whole blood. DNA of the CDR3: TGTGCCAGCCGGACAGGGGGACCCAATCAGCCCCAGCATTTT. It codes for CASRTGGPNQPQHF.